One and the same sample provided the 29 T cell receptor beta chains below, sequenced in a study of beta chain features in type 1 diabetes. Every isolated RNA sample was fully reverse transcribed, so sequencing captured expressed TCRB transcripts. Sequencing was performed with immunoSEQ multiplex PCR; in TCRdb, only in-frame clones are kept and a portion is missing. Among about 410,000 clones listed, about 15% were seen once. The sequenced sample consisted of naive CD4+ T cells from blood. The receptors were gathered from a man aged 25 to 40 in good health.

The rearrangement uses TRBV9 and TRBJ1-6, with D maybe TRBD1 (6 bases). Trimming shortened V by 0 bases and J by 6 bases, and 10 bases separated the two germline ends. CDR3 length: 15 amino acids. Germline assignment: CDR1 SGDLS and CDR2 YYNGEE. The CDR3 region is CASSVGQGLNSPLHF. In DNA, the CDR3 is TGTGCCAGCAGCGTAGGCCAGGGGCTTAATTCACCCCTCCACTTT.

This chain joins TRBV4-1 and TRBJ2-1; unclear D gene. The CDR3 extends over 13 amino acids. Trimming cost V 1 base and J 9 bases, with 10 bases left between them. Germline lookup yields CDR1 MGHRA and CDR2 YSYEKL. The CDR3 sequence is CASSQVQVTEQFF. The CDR3 DNA is TGCGCCAGCAGCCAAGTGCAGGTCACTGAGCAGTTCTTC.

This clone was found a few times. The gene calls are TRBV13 and TRBJ2-3; 7 bases match TRBD2. V gave up 5 bases and J gave up 10 bases; unmatched junction bases: 9. The CDR3 covers 13 residues. Germline V gives CDR1 PRHDT, CDR2 FYEKMQ (reference sequence). The CDR3 region is CASSRPGGDSQYF. The DNA of the CDR3 is TGTGCCAGCAGCCGCCCGGGAGGTGATTCGCAGTATTTT.

This clone was seen a handful of times. CDR3 in amino acids: CASGPPGTEVAFF. In nucleotides, the CDR3 is TGTGCTAGTGGTCCCCCTGGCACCGAGGTGGCTTTCTTT. The V and J genes are TRBV12-5 and TRBJ1-1; no reliable D call. The CDR3 has 13 residues. The germline V gene has CDR1 LGHNT and CDR2 FRNRAP. Trimming took 5 bases from V and 11 from J, leaving 18 bases between them.

This clone was seen more than once but under ten times. The J gene is TRBJ2-4, the V gene TRBV7-2; maybe TRBD2 (6 bases). Deletions cut 0 bases from V and 2 bases from J, with 17 bases between. The CDR3 totals 18 residues. CDR1 is SGHTA, CDR2 FQGNSA, per germline. Written as DNA, the CDR3 is TGTGCCAGCAGCTTAGCGTCGGGGGAGCGGACGACCAAAAACATTCAGTACTTC. Translating it yields CASSLASGERTTKNIQYF. The variable domain in full, with the rest retrieved from reference TRBV7-2 and TRBJ2-4, is GAGVSQSPSNKVTEKGKDVELRCDPISGHTALYWYRQSLGQGLEFLIYFQGNSAPDKSGLPSDRFSAERTGGSVSTLTIQRTQQEDSAVYLCASSLASGERTTKNIQYFGAGTRLSVL.

This rearrangement joins TRBV4-3 to TRBJ2-1; D unclear. Germline-derived CDR1 and CDR2 are LGHNA and YSLEER. The CDR3 loop spans 15 amino acids. V lost 1 base and J lost 8, with 15 bases in between. CDR3 region: CASSQATLVSHEQFF. In DNA, the CDR3 is TGCGCCAGCAGCCAAGCTACGCTAGTTTCCCATGAGCAGTTCTTC.

This clone has a single count. The chain carries TRBV6-5 and TRBJ2-1, with D hard to call. Trimming removed 4 bases from V and 4 bases from J, with 11 bases in between. Germline lookup yields CDR1 MNHEY and CDR2 SVGAGI. The CDR3 is 14 residues long. CDR3 amino acids: CASSSVKGYNEQFF. CDR3 sequence (DNA): TGTGCCAGCAGTTCTGTGAAGGGATACAATGAGCAGTTCTTC.

This clone has a count of ten or more. J is TRBJ1-4 and V is TRBV7-9, with D unresolved. Looked up from germline, CDR1 is SEHNR and CDR2 is FQNEAQ (reference sequence). The CDR3 loop spans 14 amino acids. The V and J ends lost 5 bases and 6 bases respectively, with 13 bases between them. CDR3 sequence reads: CASSPRSQDEKLFF. CDR3 coding DNA: TGTGCCAGCAGCCCGAGGTCCCAGGATGAAAAACTGTTTTTT.

The gene calls are TRBV5-1 and TRBJ2-3; 10 bases map to TRBD2. CDR1 and CDR2 from the germline V gene are SGHRS and YFSETQ. V trimming: 4 bases; J trimming: 4 bases; junction bases outside the gene matches: 6. The CDR3 spans 15 residues. The CDR3 is CASSPTTSGPDTQYF. The CDR3, as DNA: TGCGCCAGCAGCCCAACGACTAGCGGGCCAGATACGCAGTATTTT.

This sequence joins TRBV7-2 and TRBJ2-7; 8 positions agree with TRBD1. This CDR3 spans 17 amino acids. Germline CDR1 is SGHTA and CDR2 is FQGNSA. V trimming: 5 bases; J trimming: 4 bases; junction bases outside the gene matches: 16. CDR3 residues: CASSPTRTGTSSYEQYF. DNA for the CDR3: TGTGCCAGCAGCCCAACCCGGACAGGGACGAGCTCATACGAGCAGTACTTC.

The V gene is TRBV4-3, the J gene TRBJ1-2, with a tentative D call TRBD1 (6 bases). This CDR3 is built from 17 residues. Germline V gene data show CDR1 as LGHNA and CDR2 as YSLEER. Trimming took 0 bases from V and 0 from J, leaving 14 bases between them. CDR3 bases: TGCGCCAGCAGCCAAGATCGAACAGGGACCACTAACTATGGCTACACCTTC. Translated: CASSQDRTGTTNYGYTF.

V gene TRBV4-3 combines with J gene TRBJ2-1; 7 nucleotides line up with TRBD1. Germline assignment: CDR1 LGHNA and CDR2 YSLEER. Trimming cost V 1 base and J 6 bases; bases outside gene matches: 0. The CDR3 has 13 amino acids. CDR3: CASSQAGGNEQFF. CDR3 DNA sequence: TGCGCCAGCAGCCAAGCAGGGGGCAATGAGCAGTTCTTC.

The chain joins TRBV2 to TRBJ2-7, with 7 positions matching TRBD2. Germline values: CDR1 SNHLY, CDR2 FYNNEI. J was trimmed by 4 bases and V by 7 bases; bases with no gene match: 10. The CDR3 runs to 14 residues. CDR3 in amino acids: CASIGLADRYEQYV. The DNA for the CDR3 is TGTGCCAGCATCGGGCTAGCGGACCGATACGAGCAGTACGTC.

The chain is built from TRBV5-6 and TRBJ2-7; D not certain. Germline V lookup: CDR1 SGHDT, CDR2 YYEEEE. CDR3 length: 13 amino acids. V lost 5 bases, J lost 0 bases, and 9 bases lay in between. Written as DNA, the CDR3 is TGTGCCAGCAGTAAGGGCGACTCCTACGAGCAGTACTTC. Its protein is CASSKGDSYEQYF.

This clone has more than one count but fewer than ten. The gene calls are TRBV2 and TRBJ1-1; D is possibly TRBD1 (6 bases). CDR1 and CDR2 from the germline V gene are SNHLY and FYNNEI. The CDR3 runs to 13 residues. The V end lost 4 bases, the J end lost 3 bases, and 9 bases lay between the germline ends. In DNA, the CDR3 is TGTGCCAGCAGTGGGTACAGGGACACTGAAGCTTTCTTT. Translating gives CASSGYRDTEAFF.

The rearrangement links TRBV27 to TRBJ2-7; unclear D gene. The CDR3 extends over 12 amino acids. Germline V gene sequence: CDR1 MNHEY, CDR2 SMNVEV (reference sequence). CDR3 sequence (DNA): TGTGCTCCGGCAGGCCTCTCCTACGAGCAGTACGTC. Protein: CAPAGLSYEQYV.

As for this clone: Other DNA sequences in this specimen translate into the identical CDR3. The rearrangement uses TRBV7-2 and TRBJ2-3; either TRBD1 or TRBD2 may supply D (6 bases each). Trimming took off 6 bases at V and 6 bases at J, with 13 bases between the two ends. CDR1 and CDR2 from the germline V gene are SGHTA and FQGNSA. This CDR3 is 13 amino acids long. This CDR3 is CASSLRGADTQYF. The CDR3 nucleotides are TGTGCCAGCAGTCTAAGGGGGGCGGATACGCAGTATTTT.

This chain uses TRBV5-1 with TRBJ2-1, with unresolved D. The CDR3 covers 12 residues. The V gene lost 7 bases and the J gene lost 7 bases, with 12 bases spanning the gap. In germline, CDR1 is SGHRS, CDR2 YFSETQ. The CDR3 DNA follows: TGCGCCAGCCGTCAAGAACGTAATGAGCAGTTCTTC. Amino acids: CASRQERNEQFF.

V and J are TRBV7-2 and TRBJ2-5, with D possibly being TRBD1 or TRBD2 (5 bases each). Germline CDR1 SGHTA, CDR2 FQGNSA. The CDR3 has 13 amino acids. Trimming removed 4 bases at V and 5 bases at J, with 11 bases between. The chain's CDR3 is CASSWGILETQYF. The CDR3 coding sequence is TGTGCCAGCAGCTGGGGGATATTGGAGACCCAGTACTTC.

This rearrangement joins TRBV5-6 to TRBJ2-1, with TRBD2 matching 11 bases. Looked up from germline, CDR1 is SGHDT and CDR2 is YYEEEE. The CDR3 totals 17 residues. J lost 0 bases, V lost 0 bases, and 2 bases had no gene match. The CDR3 coding sequence is TGTGCCAGCAGCTTGGCTAGCGGGAGGATCTCCTACAATGAGCAGTTCTTC. Translation: CASSLASGRISYNEQFF.

The genes are TRBV19 and TRBJ1-2; TRBD1 is a possible D gene (5 bases). V shed 3 bases and J shed 7 bases, with 15 bases lying between them. The germline V gene encodes CDR1 LNHDA and CDR2 SQIVND (reference sequence). The CDR3 length is 14 residues. The CDR3 region is CASSIVAGTRGYTF. CDR3 bases: TGTGCCAGTAGTATCGTGGCAGGGACGCGTGGCTACACCTTC.

This clone was counted a few times. The chain carries TRBV4-1 and TRBJ2-5, with 10 bases aligning to TRBD1. The junction had 10 bases not matched to a gene; V was cut back by 2 bases and J by 4 bases. CDR3 length equals 17 residues. CDR1 MGHRA and CDR2 YSYEKL come from the germline V gene. The CDR3 DNA reads as TGCGCCAGCAGCCAATCTCGCCTCCGGGACAGGGGAGAGACCCAGTACTTC. As protein: CASSQSRLRDRGETQYF.

The DNA for the CDR3 is TGTGCCACCAGCACCGGGGGCGATACCGGGGAGCTGTTTTTT. This sequence encodes CATSTGGDTGELFF. The chain joins TRBV15 to TRBJ2-2; perhaps D is TRBD1 or TRBD2 (6 bases each). The CDR3 runs 14 residues. Germline V gene sequence: CDR1 LNHNV, CDR2 YYDKDF (reference sequence). The V end lost 4 bases, the J end lost 5 bases, and 11 bases lay between the germline ends. Filled out from reference TRBV15 and TRBJ2-2, the complete variable domain reads DAMVIQNPRYQVTQFGKPVTLSCSQTLNHNVMYWYQQKSSQAPKLLFHYYDKDFNNEADTPDNFQSRRPNTSFCFLDIRSPGLGDTAMYLCATSTGGDTGELFFGEGSRLTVL.

In DNA, the CDR3 is TGTGCCAGCGAAATGAAGCCCAAAGAGACCCAGTACTTC. Protein product: CASEMKPKETQYF. V and J are TRBV5-4 and TRBJ2-5, with D uncertain. From germline, CDR1 is SGHNT and CDR2 YYREEE (reference sequence). The CDR3 spans 13 residues. V was cut by 7 bases and J by 3 bases, with 13 bases left in between.

A few counts support this clone. V usage is TRBV30 and J usage is TRBJ2-7; 9 bases agree with TRBD2. The CDR3 length is 16 residues. Germline lookup yields CDR1 GTSNPN and CDR2 SVGIG (reference sequence). With 0 bases clipped from V and 4 bases from J, the junction kept 10 bases outside the gene matches. The CDR3 coding sequence is TGTGCCTGGAGTGTCCTCGGGACTAGCAGAACTTACGAGCAGTACGTC. It encodes CAWSVLGTSRTYEQYV.

This clone was counted between two and nine times. This chain uses TRBV7-8 with TRBJ2-1; 11 bases line up with TRBD2. The CDR3 extends over 15 amino acids. V dropped 5 bases and J dropped 0; count of bases not matched to a gene: 0. Germline values: CDR1 SGHVS, CDR2 FQNEAQ. The CDR3 here is CASSTSGSSYNEQFF. The CDR3 DNA sequence: TGTGCCAGCAGCACTAGCGGGAGCTCCTACAATGAGCAGTTCTTC.

The chain couples TRBV7-9 to TRBJ2-7; D is unclear. CDR3 length equals 12 residues. Trimming cost V 1 base and J 4 bases, with 5 bases left between them. In germline, CDR1 is SEHNR, CDR2 FQNEAQ (reference sequence). The CDR3 sequence: CASSLVGYEQYF. Written as DNA, the CDR3 is TGTGCCAGCAGCTTAGTCGGGTACGAGCAGTACTTC. The complete variable domain, with remaining parts taken from reference TRBV7-9 and TRBJ2-7, reads DTGVSQNPRHKITKRGQNVTFRCDPISEHNRLYWYRQTLGQGPEFLTYFQNEAQLEKSRLLSDRFSAERPKGSFSTLEIQRTEQGDSAMYLCASSLVGYEQYFGPGTRLTVT.

The chain carries TRBV11-2 and TRBJ2-7, with 9 nucleotides matching TRBD1. The CDR3 runs 12 residues. J gave up 7 bases and V 3 bases, and 1 base lay outside the gene matches. Germline V gene sequence: CDR1 SGHAT, CDR2 FQNNGV. CDR3 residues: CASSFDRGEQYV. For the CDR3, the DNA is TGTGCCAGCAGCTTCGACAGGGGGGAGCAGTACGTC.

The chain is built from TRBV19 and TRBJ2-7; 7 bases are a match to TRBD1. Losses at the gene ends were 4 bases for V and 3 bases for J; bases not matched to a gene: 3. Germline V gene sequence: CDR1 LNHDA, CDR2 SQIVND (reference sequence). This CDR3 contains 13 residues. CDR3 DNA: TGTGCCAGTAGTAGGGACAGATACTACGAGCAGTACTTC. Protein: CASSRDRYYEQYF.